This TCR beta chain was identified during a study of technical replicates of blood from a handful of donors. Here immunoSEQ multiplex PCR was the method, and the copy in TCRdb shows in-frame clones only, minus some. The table lists over 50,000 clones, around 97% of them singletons, with around 0.19% in the top ten. Trimming removed 5 bases at V and 1 base at J, with 8 bases between. Germline CDR1 reads SGHTA; CDR2 reads FQGTGA. This CDR3 has 13 amino acids. The TCR originated in a human donor in good health. The sequencing input was T cells isolated from PBMCs. The chain employs TRBV7-3 and TRBJ1-1; possibly TRBD1 for D (5 bases). The DNA of the CDR3 is TGTGCCAGCAGCCCCACAGGGAACACTGAAGCTTTCTTT. It codes for CASSPTGNTEAFF.